A single sample gave rise to the 16 T cell receptor beta chains below, sequenced in a study of cytomegalovirus exposure and HLA in healthy donors. PCR primers comprised 60 Vbeta and 13 Jbeta primers. Assay used: immunoSEQ multiplex PCR; TCRdb lists only in-frame clones, some missing. The top ten clones hold around 4.1% of a sample with about 160,000 clones, 65% to 85% of them seen once. What was sequenced was PBMCs. The receptors derive from a woman in her fifties or sixties in good health and CMV-seropositive.

The J gene is TRBJ1-2, the V gene TRBV5-3, with D uncertain. TRBV5-3 is an open reading frame, and its role is uncertain. With 6 bases removed from V and 7 bases from J, the gap between germline ends came to 13 bases. This CDR3 region has 12 residues. CDR3 protein: CARNPLRGGYTF. Here the CDR3 DNA reads TGTGCCAGAAATCCTCTCCGGGGTGGCTACACCTTC.

This clone appeared a single time. The V gene is TRBV10-3, the J gene TRBJ1-1, with a weak D call TRBD1 (6 bases). The CDR3 contains 14 residues. Trimming removed 6 bases at V and 0 bases at J, with 11 bases between. Germline V gene lookup returns CDR1 ENHRY and CDR2 SYGVKD. The CDR3, as DNA: TGTGCCATCAGGTCTGGACAGCTGAACACTGAAGCTTTCTTT. Its translation is CAIRSGQLNTEAFF.

The J gene is TRBJ2-7, the V gene TRBV5-1, with 8 bases aligning to TRBD1. V lost 3 bases to trimming and J lost 5 bases; unmatched junction nucleotides: 7. Germline lookup yields CDR1 SGHRS and CDR2 YFSETQ. The CDR3 consists of 14 residues. In DNA, the CDR3 is TGCGCCAGCAGCTCCGACAGGGGTGACAACGAGCAGTACTTC. Translated, it gives CASSSDRGDNEQYF.

The rearrangement links TRBV15 to TRBJ2-5; 9 bases are shared with TRBD2. Germline V gene data show CDR1 as LNHNV and CDR2 as YYDKDF (reference sequence). This CDR3 comprises 15 residues. V lost 5 bases to trimming and J lost 4 bases; unmatched junction nucleotides: 8. Here the CDR3 DNA reads TGTGCCACCAGCTTCGGACTAGCGATAGGAGAGACCCAGTACTTC. Residues: CATSFGLAIGETQYF. Combining the CDR3 with reference TRBV15 and TRBJ2-5 gives the whole variable domain DAMVIQNPRYQVTQFGKPVTLSCSQTLNHNVMYWYQQKSSQAPKLLFHYYDKDFNNEADTPDNFQSRRPNTSFCFLDIRSPGLGDTAMYLCATSFGLAIGETQYFGPGTRLLVL.

V is TRBV6-4 and J is TRBJ2-1; tentative D call: TRBD2 (5 bases). Trimming removed 3 bases at V and 6 bases at J, with 12 bases between. Germline CDR1 reads MRHNA; CDR2 reads SNTAGT. The CDR3 extends over 14 amino acids. The CDR3 loop reads CASSEGVASNEQFF. For the CDR3, the DNA is TGTGCCAGCAGTGAGGGAGTAGCGTCCAATGAGCAGTTCTTC.

This clone was seen once. The chain employs TRBV6-1 and TRBJ1-5; 10 bases align to TRBD1. The germline gives CDR1 MNHNS, CDR2 SASEGT. V shed 0 bases and J 0 bases; nucleotides not matched to a gene: 5. This CDR3 spans 18 amino acids. The CDR3 DNA reads as TGTGCCAGCAGTGAAGCGCCTGGGACAGGGGCTAGCAATCAGCCCCAGCATTTT. It encodes CASSEAPGTGASNQPQHF.

This clone was counted only a few times. The CDR3 DNA reads TGTGCCAGCAGCTTGGATCCTAGCGGCTGGTATCTCAATGAGCAGTTCTTC. Translated, it gives CASSLDPSGWYLNEQFF. The chain is built from TRBV5-5 and TRBJ2-1; 7 bases map to TRBD2. V was clipped by 0 bases and J by 6 bases; unmatched bases: 12. The length of the CDR3 is 17 residues. Germline V gene lookup returns CDR1 SGHKS and CDR2 YYEKEE (reference sequence).

This clone was seen more than once but under ten times. The genes are TRBV10-3 and TRBJ1-5; 7 bases map to TRBD1. Trimming took 5 bases from V and 1 from J; bases not matched to a gene: 5. The CDR3 covers 15 residues. In germline, CDR1 is ENHRY, CDR2 SYGVKD. CDR3 region: CAISPTGLSNQPQHF. In DNA, the CDR3 is TGTGCCATCAGTCCGACAGGGTTAAGCAATCAGCCCCAGCATTTT.

To note about this clone: At the DNA level, this CDR3 is encoded by other sequences in the same sample as well. The V and J genes are TRBV4-3 and TRBJ2-1, with 10 positions matching TRBD2. Germline V gene data show CDR1 as LGHNA and CDR2 as YSLEER. The CDR3 spans 18 residues. With 0 bases clipped from V and 0 bases from J, the junction kept 5 bases outside the gene matches. CDR3 in amino acids: CASSQDRVAGGSYNEQFF. The CDR3 DNA is TGCGCCAGCAGCCAAGATCGGGTAGCGGGGGGCTCCTACAATGAGCAGTTCTTC.

V gene TRBV5-6 combines with J gene TRBJ1-2; 11 bases align to TRBD1. Per germline, CDR1 SGHDT and CDR2 YYEEEE. This CDR3 is 16 amino acids long. Trimming removed 5 bases from V and 1 base from J; junction bases left unmatched: 7. The CDR3 nucleotides read TGTGCCAGCAGATTCGGACAGGGGGCCTTTAACTATGGCTACACCTTC. It codes for CASRFGQGAFNYGYTF.

The CDR3 region is CASSQYLQAPYEQYF. Written as DNA, the CDR3 is TGTGCCAGTAGTCAATATTTACAGGCTCCCTACGAGCAGTACTTC. V usage is TRBV19 and J usage is TRBJ2-7; D might be TRBD1 (5 bases). Germline assignment: CDR1 LNHDA and CDR2 SQIVND (reference sequence). The CDR3 is 15 amino acids. Trimming left V 5 bases short and J 2 bases short, with 16 bases between.

The V gene is TRBV4-1, the J gene TRBJ1-1; 7 positions match TRBD1. The germline gives CDR1 MGHRA, CDR2 YSYEKL. The ends lost 0 bases at V and 0 bases at J; junction bases unmatched: 4. This CDR3 contains 16 residues. The CDR3 here is CASSQEFGQVNTEAFF. The CDR3 DNA follows: TGCGCCAGCAGCCAAGAGTTCGGACAGGTGAACACTGAAGCTTTCTTT.

This clone has a single count. This chain connects TRBV19 to TRBJ1-1; a weak D match, TRBD1 (6 bases). The CDR3 runs to 16 residues. Between the trimmed V and J ends, which lost 2 bases and 8 bases, there was a span of 21 bases. Germline V gene lookup returns CDR1 LNHDA and CDR2 SQIVND (reference sequence). CDR3 loop: CASSIKAVGHTSEAFF. The DNA for the CDR3 is TGTGCCAGTAGTATAAAGGCAGTGGGACATACATCCGAAGCTTTCTTT.

The rearrangement uses TRBV27 and TRBJ2-5, with a tentative D call TRBD2 (7 bases). The J call could be wrong; TRBJ2-7 is a better fit for the DNA end. CDR3 size: 14 residues. CDR1 and CDR2 (germline): MNHEY, SMNVEV (reference sequence). Written as DNA, the CDR3 is TGTGCCAGCAGTTTAGCGGGGGCGGGGTACGAGCAGTACTTC. Translation gives CASSLAGAGYEQYF.

The rearrangement uses TRBV15 and TRBJ2-2, with TRBD2 matching 9 bases. The CDR3 runs to 15 residues. With V trimmed by 1 base and J by 7 bases, 4 bases remained unmatched. Germline V CDR1 and CDR2: LNHNV, YYDKDF (reference sequence). The CDR3 loop reads CATSRGGTSFGELFF. The CDR3 DNA sequence: TGTGCCACCAGCAGAGGCGGGACTAGCTTCGGGGAGCTGTTTTTT.

CDR3 bases: TGCAGCGTTGGTAAAGGGGGCAGAGAGACCCAGTACTTC. It is translated as CSVGKGGRETQYF. The chain carries TRBV29-1 and TRBJ2-5; 7 bases fit TRBD1. Looked up from germline, CDR1 is SQVTM and CDR2 is ANQGSEA. The CDR3 totals 13 residues. The junction had 6 bases not matched to a gene; V was cut back by 4 bases and J by 4 bases.